This note documents a single T cell receptor beta chain sequence. It lacks a known antigen. The record has no base qualities; no much larger clone is one base away. This specimen comes from a study of blood T cell repertoires in COVID-19 (dated by TCRdb to about 2020). For context, the study as a whole: Collaborator samples came from the United States, Italy and Spain and covered acute and convalescent phases of COVID-19. The prospective study material was composed of cDNA or gDNA derived from T cells, B-cell-depleted T cells, or PBMCs. Deeply sampled blood TCRbeta repertoires from subjects exposed to, actively infected with, or recovered from COVID-19 were included in the dataset. The repertoires were made available in a free public database intended to serve as a resource for research on the immune response to SARS-CoV-2. Samples were obtained from the ongoing ImmuneRACE study (first 160 participants) and from about 1,300 subjects provided by 6 global collaborators. A de-identified subject ID, COVID-19 status, age in years and sex were almost always included in the sample metadata. Where HLA class I and class II types were available, the types were taken from metadata supplied by the sample provider, not from assay-based typing.

TCRbeta CDR3 regions were amplified from genomic DNA by means of the immunoSEQ Assay, a bias-controlled multiplex PCR. Regarding the original processing steps: Nucleated cell counts per sample were estimated from amplification of reference gene primers within the assay. Sequence reads were collapsed and filtered to measure the absolute abundance of every unique TCRbeta CDR3 rearrangement. For each sample, productive Simpson clonality was calculated by taking the square root of Simpson's diversity index across productive rearrangements. What TCRdb holds here is the immuneACCESS table cut down to in-frame rearrangements. Part of the clones is not present; checked against another copy, under half of the missing clones reflect an unresolved V gene, and the others are unexplained. V and J calls and clone size follow that table, whereas D and trimming were derived from the DNA. This sample holds about 180,000 clones; roughly three quarters were observed only once. 13% to 15% of the sample rests with the top ten.

Participants in the prospective study were enrolled through a virtual design, were aged about 18 to 90 years, and lived in under 25 United States geographic areas. Cohort assignment in the prospective study relied on participant-reported clinical history from a screening survey and a study questionnaire. Exposed participants were defined as having been in contact with someone with a PCR-confirmed or clinician-diagnosed COVID-19 case within 2 weeks of study entry. Mobile phlebotomists in the prospective study collected whole blood, serum and a nasopharyngeal or oropharyngeal swab from every participant. Prospective study participants could optionally give additional blood draws and questionnaires over an approximately two-month period. Blood samples from the prospective study were shipped frozen or at room temperature prior to DNA extraction. Taken from cysteine to phenylalanine, the CDR3 has 17 residues. Only the CDR3 region is kept as DNA, spanning 51 bases read in frame from base 1. Sequences LGHNA (CDR1) and YNFKEQ (CDR2) are obtained from the germline V gene. Trimming leaves V shorter by 3 bases and J shorter by 4 bases, with the junction holding 5 bases beyond the gene matches.

Study-wide findings and limitations: The amount of clinical and demographic metadata varied by source and participant and was provided uncurated.

This clonotype was sampled from a man aged 60 to 69 who had been exposed to COVID-19. The V gene is TRBV4-2 and the J gene is TRBJ2-2; 13 bases in between match TRBD2. Specimen: PBMCs or T cells enriched from blood (not recorded which). This receptor carries the CDR3 CASSQSGLAGFTGELFF. The nucleotide sequence is given as TGTGCCAGCAGCCAGTCGGGACTAGCGGGATTCACCGGGGAGCTGTTTTTT.